Here is one T cell receptor beta chain with its context. CDR3 size: 13 residues. The V gene's germline CDR1 is KGHSH and CDR2 LQKENI. V was trimmed by 6 bases and J by 6 bases, leaving 14 bases between them. This sample is part of a study of blood T cell repertoires in COVID-19. In the original workflow: Amplification from reference gene primers served as the basis for estimated nucleated cell counts. Here immunoSEQ multiplex PCR was the method, and the copy in TCRdb shows in-frame clones only, minus some. For V, J and clone size, that table is used; D and trimming come from the DNA. The data hold about 80,000 clones, with around 83% observed a single time.

The TCR was taken from a woman aged 70 to 79 with acute or convalescent COVID-19. Sequenced sample: peripheral blood. The chain couples TRBV18 to TRBJ1-1; tentative D call: TRBD1 (6 bases). CDR3 sequence reads: CASSQNRDSEAFF. The CDR3, as DNA: TGTGCCAGCTCCCAGAACAGGGATTCTGAAGCTTTCTTT.